This T cell receptor beta chain was recovered during a study of blood T cell repertoires in COVID-19. Study-level background: Acute and convalescent COVID-19 samples came from the United States, Italy and Spain. PBMCs, B-cell-depleted T cells, or T cells provided the cDNA or gDNA that made up the material.

CDR3 length: 13 residues. V lost 0 bases, J lost 8 bases, and 8 bases lay in between. Germline V gene sequence: CDR1 LNHNV, CDR2 YYDKDF (reference sequence). Self-reported history from a screening survey and questionnaire set each donor's cohort. Per the authors' pipeline: By means of reference gene primer amplification, nucleated cell counts were estimated. Generated by immunoSEQ multiplex PCR, the TCRdb table keeps only in-frame clones and is missing some. V and J calls plus clone size are reproduced from that table; the DNA served to infer D and trimming. This table holds a few hundred thousand clones, around nine tenths found once. This clone was seen at least ten times.

This chain links TRBV15 with TRBJ1-3; D is undetermined. The specimen sequenced was PBMCs or T cells enriched from blood (not recorded which). The source of this sequence is a woman aged 60-75 years who had recovered from COVID-19. CDR3 coding DNA: TGTGCCACCAGCAGAGACGCTGTAGACACCATATATTTT. It specifies CATSRDAVDTIYF. Full variable domain (missing parts from reference TRBV15 and TRBJ1-3): DAMVIQNPRYQVTQFGKPVTLSCSQTLNHNVMYWYQQKSSQAPKLLFHYYDKDFNNEADTPDNFQSRRPNTSFCFLDIRSPGLGDTAMYLCATSRDAVDTIYFGEGSWLTVV.